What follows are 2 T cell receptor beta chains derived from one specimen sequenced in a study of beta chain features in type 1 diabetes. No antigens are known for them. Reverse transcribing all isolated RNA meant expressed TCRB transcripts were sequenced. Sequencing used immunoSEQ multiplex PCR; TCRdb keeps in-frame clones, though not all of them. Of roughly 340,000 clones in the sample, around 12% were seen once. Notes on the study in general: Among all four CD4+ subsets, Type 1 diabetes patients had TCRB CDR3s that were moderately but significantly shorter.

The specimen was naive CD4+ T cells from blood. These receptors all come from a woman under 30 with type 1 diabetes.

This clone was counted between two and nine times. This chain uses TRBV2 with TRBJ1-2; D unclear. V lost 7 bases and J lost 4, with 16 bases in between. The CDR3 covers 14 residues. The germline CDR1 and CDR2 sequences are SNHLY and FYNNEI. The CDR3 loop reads CASTIRREGYGYTF. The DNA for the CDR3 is TGTGCCAGCACCATCCGACGGGAGGGCTATGGCTACACCTTC.

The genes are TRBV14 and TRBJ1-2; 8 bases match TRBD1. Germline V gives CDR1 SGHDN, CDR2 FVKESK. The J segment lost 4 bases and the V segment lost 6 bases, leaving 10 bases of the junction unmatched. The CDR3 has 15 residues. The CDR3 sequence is CASRKTGDPTYGYTF. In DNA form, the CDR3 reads TGTGCCAGCAGAAAGACAGGGGACCCGACCTATGGCTACACCTTC.